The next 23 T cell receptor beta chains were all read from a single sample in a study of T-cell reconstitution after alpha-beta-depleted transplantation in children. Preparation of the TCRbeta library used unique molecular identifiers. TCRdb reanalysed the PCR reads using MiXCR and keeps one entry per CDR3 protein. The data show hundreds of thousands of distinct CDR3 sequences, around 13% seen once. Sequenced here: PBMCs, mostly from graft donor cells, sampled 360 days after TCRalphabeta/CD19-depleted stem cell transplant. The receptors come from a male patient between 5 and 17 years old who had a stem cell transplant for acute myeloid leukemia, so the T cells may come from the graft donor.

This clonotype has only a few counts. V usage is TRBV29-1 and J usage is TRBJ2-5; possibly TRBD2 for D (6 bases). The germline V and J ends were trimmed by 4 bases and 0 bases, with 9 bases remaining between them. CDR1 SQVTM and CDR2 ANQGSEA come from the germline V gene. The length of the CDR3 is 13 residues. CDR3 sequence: CSVGGEYQETQYF. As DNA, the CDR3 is TGCAGCGTTGGGGGGGAATACCAAGAGACCCAGTACTTC. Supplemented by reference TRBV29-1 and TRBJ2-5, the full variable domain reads SAVISQKPSRDICQRGTSLTIQCQVDSQVTMMFWYRQQPGQSLTLIATANQGSEATYESGFVIDKFPISRPNLTFSTLTVSNMSPEDSSIYLCSVGGEYQETQYFGPGTRLLVL.

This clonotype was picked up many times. The CDR3: CASTLAGLGEQFF. CDR3 DNA sequence: TGTGCCAGCACCCTAGCGGGGCTCGGTGAGCAGTTCTTC. V usage is TRBV28 and J usage is TRBJ2-1, with TRBD2 identical over 9 bases. V lost 7 bases, J lost 9 bases, and 7 bases stayed unmatched. In germline, CDR1 is MDHEN, CDR2 SYDVKM. The CDR3 totals 13 residues.

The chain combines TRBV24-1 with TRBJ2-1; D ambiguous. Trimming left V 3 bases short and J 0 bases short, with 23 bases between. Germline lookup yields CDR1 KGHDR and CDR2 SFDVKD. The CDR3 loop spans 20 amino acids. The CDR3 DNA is TGTGCCACCAGTGATCCTACCGTCACGAGCAGGCTACACTCCTACAATGAGCAGTTCTTC. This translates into CATSDPTVTSRLHSYNEQFF.

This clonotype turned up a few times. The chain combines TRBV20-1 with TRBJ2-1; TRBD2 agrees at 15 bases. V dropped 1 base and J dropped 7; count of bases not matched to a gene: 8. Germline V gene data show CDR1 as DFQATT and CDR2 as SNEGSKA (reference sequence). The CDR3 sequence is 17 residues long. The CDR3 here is CSARGRTSGRAGNEQFF. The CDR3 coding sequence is TGCAGTGCTAGAGGGCGGACTAGCGGGAGGGCCGGGAATGAGCAGTTCTTC.

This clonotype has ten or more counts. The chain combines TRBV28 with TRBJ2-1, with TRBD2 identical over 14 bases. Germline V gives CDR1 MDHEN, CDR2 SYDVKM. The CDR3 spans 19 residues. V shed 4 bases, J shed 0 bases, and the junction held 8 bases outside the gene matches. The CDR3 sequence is CASSSRTSGRPLSYNEQFF. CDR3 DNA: TGTGCCAGCAGTTCTCGGACTAGCGGGAGGCCCCTCTCCTACAATGAGCAGTTCTTC. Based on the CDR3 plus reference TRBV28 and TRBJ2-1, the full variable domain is DVKVTQSSRYLVKRTGEKVFLECVQDMDHENMFWYRQDPGLGLRLIYFSYDVKMKEKGDIPEGYSVSREKKERFSLILESASTNQTSMYLCASSSRTSGRPLSYNEQFFGPGTRLTVL.

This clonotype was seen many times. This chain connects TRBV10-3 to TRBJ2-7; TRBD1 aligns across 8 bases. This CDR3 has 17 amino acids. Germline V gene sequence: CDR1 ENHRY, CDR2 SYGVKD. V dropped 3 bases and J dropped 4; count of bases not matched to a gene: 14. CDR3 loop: CAISDPGQGFQTYEQYF. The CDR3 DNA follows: TGTGCCATCAGTGACCCCGGACAGGGATTTCAGACTTACGAGCAGTACTTC.

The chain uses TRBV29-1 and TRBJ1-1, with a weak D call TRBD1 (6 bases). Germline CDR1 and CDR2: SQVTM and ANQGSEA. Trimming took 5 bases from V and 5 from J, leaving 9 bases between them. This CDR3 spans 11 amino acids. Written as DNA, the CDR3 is TGCAGCGTTTCCAGGGGAACTGAAGCTTTCTTT. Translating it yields CSVSRGTEAFF. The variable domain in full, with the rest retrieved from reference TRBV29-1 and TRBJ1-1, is SAVISQKPSRDICQRGTSLTIQCQVDSQVTMMFWYRQQPGQSLTLIATANQGSEATYESGFVIDKFPISRPNLTFSTLTVSNMSPEDSSIYLCSVSRGTEAFFGQGTRLTVV.

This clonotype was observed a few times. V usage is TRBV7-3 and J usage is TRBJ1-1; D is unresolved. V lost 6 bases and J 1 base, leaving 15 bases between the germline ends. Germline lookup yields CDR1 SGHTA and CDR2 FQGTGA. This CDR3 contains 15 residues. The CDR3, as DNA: TGTGCCAGCAGTTCGACACCCAGACGGAACACTGAAGCTTTCTTT. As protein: CASSSTPRRNTEAFF.

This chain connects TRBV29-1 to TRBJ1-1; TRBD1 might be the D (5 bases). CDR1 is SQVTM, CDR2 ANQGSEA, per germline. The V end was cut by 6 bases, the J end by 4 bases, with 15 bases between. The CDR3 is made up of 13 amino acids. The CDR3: CSVVRTQGTEAFF. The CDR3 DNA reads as TGCAGCGTGGTACGGACACAAGGCACTGAAGCTTTCTTT. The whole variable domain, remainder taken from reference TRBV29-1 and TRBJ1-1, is SAVISQKPSRDICQRGTSLTIQCQVDSQVTMMFWYRQQPGQSLTLIATANQGSEATYESGFVIDKFPISRPNLTFSTLTVSNMSPEDSSIYLCSVVRTQGTEAFFGQGTRLTVV.

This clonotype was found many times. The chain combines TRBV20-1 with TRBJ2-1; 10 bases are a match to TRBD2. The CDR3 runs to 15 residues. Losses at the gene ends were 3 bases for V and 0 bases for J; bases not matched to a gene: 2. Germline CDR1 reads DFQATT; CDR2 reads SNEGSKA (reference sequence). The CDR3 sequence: CSARSSGSSYNEQFF. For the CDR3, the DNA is TGCAGTGCTAGGTCTAGCGGGAGCTCCTACAATGAGCAGTTCTTC.

The CDR3 nucleotides read TGTGCCAGCAGACTTCATAGCGGGAGGGCCGTTGATCCCTACTACGAGCAGTACTTC. Translation: CASRLHSGRAVDPYYEQYF. This chain joins TRBV11-2 and TRBJ2-7, with TRBD2 identical over 11 bases. The germline V gene encodes CDR1 SGHAT and CDR2 FQNNGV. There are 19 residues in the CDR3. After removal of 6 bases from V and 3 bases from J, the junction contained 19 bases not matched to a gene.

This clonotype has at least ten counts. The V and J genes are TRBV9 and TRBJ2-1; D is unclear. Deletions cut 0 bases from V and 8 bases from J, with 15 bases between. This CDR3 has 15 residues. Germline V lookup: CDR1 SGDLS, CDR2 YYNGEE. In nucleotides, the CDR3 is TGTGCCAGCAGCGTAGCTACATGGGGTGAGGATGAGCAGTTCTTC. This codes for CASSVATWGEDEQFF.

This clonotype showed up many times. The CDR3 reads CASSPERVRGDEQFF. Written as DNA, the CDR3 is TGTGCCAGCAGCCCAGAGAGGGTCAGGGGCGATGAGCAGTTCTTC. The V call is TRBV14, the J call TRBJ2-1, with a possible D match to TRBD1 (6 bases). The CDR3 contains 15 residues. Deletions cut 4 bases from V and 8 bases from J, with 18 bases between. Germline values: CDR1 SGHDN, CDR2 FVKESK.

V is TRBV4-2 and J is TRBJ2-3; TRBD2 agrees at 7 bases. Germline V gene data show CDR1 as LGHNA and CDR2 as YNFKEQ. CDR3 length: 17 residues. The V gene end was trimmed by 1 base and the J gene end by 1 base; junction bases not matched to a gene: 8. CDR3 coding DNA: TGTGCCAGCAGCCAAGGAGCGGGATCCGGGGGCACAGATACGCAGTATTTT. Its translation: CASSQGAGSGGTDTQYF.

CDR3 DNA sequence: TGCAGTGCTATCACTCCGGGACTAGCATCCTACGAGCAGTACTTC. This sequence encodes CSAITPGLASYEQYF. The chain has TRBV20-1 and TRBJ2-7, with TRBD2 matching over 9 bases. The trim removed 4 bases at V and 1 base at J, leaving 8 bases unmatched. CDR3 length: 15 amino acids. Germline values: CDR1 DFQATT, CDR2 SNEGSKA (reference sequence).

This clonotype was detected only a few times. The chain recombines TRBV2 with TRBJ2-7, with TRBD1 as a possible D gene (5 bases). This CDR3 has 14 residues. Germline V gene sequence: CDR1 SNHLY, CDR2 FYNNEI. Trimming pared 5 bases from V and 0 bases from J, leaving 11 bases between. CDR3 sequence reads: CASSTDRLSYEQYF. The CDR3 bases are TGTGCCAGCAGTACCGACAGACTCTCCTACGAGCAGTACTTC.

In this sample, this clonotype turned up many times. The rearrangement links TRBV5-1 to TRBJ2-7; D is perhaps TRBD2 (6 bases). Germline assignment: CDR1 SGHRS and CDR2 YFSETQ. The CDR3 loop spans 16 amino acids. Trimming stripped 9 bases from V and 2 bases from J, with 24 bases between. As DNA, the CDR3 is TGCGCCAAGGTCACTAGCTCAAAACAACTTACCTACGAGCAGTACTTC. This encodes CAKVTSSKQLTYEQYF.

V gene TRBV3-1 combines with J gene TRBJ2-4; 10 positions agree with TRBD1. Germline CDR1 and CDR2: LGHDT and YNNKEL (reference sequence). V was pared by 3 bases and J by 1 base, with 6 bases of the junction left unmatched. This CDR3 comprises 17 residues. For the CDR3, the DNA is TGTGCCAGCAGCCAGACAGGGGGCATGGGGGCCAAAAACATTCAGTACTTC. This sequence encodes CASSQTGGMGAKNIQYF.

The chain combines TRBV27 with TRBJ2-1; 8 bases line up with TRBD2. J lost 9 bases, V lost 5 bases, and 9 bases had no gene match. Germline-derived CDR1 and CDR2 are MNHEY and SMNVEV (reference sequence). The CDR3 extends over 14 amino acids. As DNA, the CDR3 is TGTGCCAGCAGTCCCCTCGGACTAGCACTTGAGCAGTTCTTC. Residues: CASSPLGLALEQFF.

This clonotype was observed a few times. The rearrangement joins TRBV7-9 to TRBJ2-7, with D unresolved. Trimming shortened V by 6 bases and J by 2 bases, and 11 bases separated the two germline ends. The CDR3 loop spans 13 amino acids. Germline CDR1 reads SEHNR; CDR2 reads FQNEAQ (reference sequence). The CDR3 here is CASSWTGPYEQYF. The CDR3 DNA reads TGTGCCAGCAGTTGGACCGGTCCCTACGAGCAGTACTTC. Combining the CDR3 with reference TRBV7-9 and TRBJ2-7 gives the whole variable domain DTGVSQNPRHKITKRGQNVTFRCDPISEHNRLYWYRQTLGQGPEFLTYFQNEAQLEKSRLLSDRFSAERPKGSFSTLEIQRTEQGDSAMYLCASSWTGPYEQYFGPGTRLTVT.

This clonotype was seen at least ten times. This chain's CDR3 is CSVAGRQWETQYF. As DNA, the CDR3 is TGCAGCGTAGCCGGAAGACAGTGGGAGACCCAGTACTTC. This sequence joins TRBV29-1 and TRBJ2-5; D is perhaps TRBD1 (5 bases). Germline loops: CDR1 SQVTM, CDR2 ANQGSEA. V lost 6 bases and J 5 bases, leaving 16 bases between the germline ends. This CDR3 has 13 amino acids.

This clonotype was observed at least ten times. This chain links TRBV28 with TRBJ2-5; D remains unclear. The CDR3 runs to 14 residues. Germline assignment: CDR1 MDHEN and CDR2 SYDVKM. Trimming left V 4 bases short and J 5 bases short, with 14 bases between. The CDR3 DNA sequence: TGTGCCAGCAGTTCATACTTTATATCTGAGACCCAGTACTTC. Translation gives CASSSYFISETQYF.

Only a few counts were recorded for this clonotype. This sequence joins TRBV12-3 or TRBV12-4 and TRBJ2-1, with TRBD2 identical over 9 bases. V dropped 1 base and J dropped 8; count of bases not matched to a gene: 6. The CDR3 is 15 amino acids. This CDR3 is CASSLGLAGKDEQFF. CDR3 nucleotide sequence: TGTGCCAGCAGTTTAGGGCTAGCGGGAAAGGATGAGCAGTTCTTC.